The 13 T cell receptor beta chains presented below share a single source sample, sequenced in a study of blood T cell repertoires in COVID-19. TCRdb's table, derived via immunoSEQ multiplex PCR, lists solely in-frame clones and lacks some. Of about 300,000 clones listed, 70% to 90% are singletons. The sequenced sample consisted of PBMCs or T cells enriched from blood (not recorded which). These receptors came from a woman in her 30s who had recovered from COVID-19.

This rearrangement joins TRBV5-1 to TRBJ1-2; unclear D gene. The germline CDR1 and CDR2 sequences are SGHRS and YFSETQ. The V gene lost 1 base and the J gene lost 7 bases, with 11 bases spanning the gap. This CDR3 comprises 13 residues. For the CDR3, the DNA is TGCGCCAGCAGCTTGTCGGTTAGCTCTGGCTACACCTTC. The encoded protein is CASSLSVSSGYTF.

The chain carries TRBV10-3 and TRBJ1-2; 7 nucleotides match TRBD1. The CDR3 totals 13 residues. V was pared by 3 bases and J by 4 bases, with 2 bases of the junction left unmatched. Germline CDR1 and CDR2: ENHRY and SYGVKD. The CDR3 region is CAISEGTAYGYTF. In DNA, the CDR3 is TGTGCCATCAGTGAAGGGACAGCCTATGGCTACACCTTC.

In the case of this clone: Other DNA sequences of this sample code for an identical CDR3. This sequence joins TRBV27 and TRBJ1-2; D might be TRBD1 (5 bases). CDR3 size: 13 residues. V lost 3 bases, J lost 3 bases, and 8 bases lay in between. The germline V gene encodes CDR1 MNHEY and CDR2 SMNVEV (reference sequence). CDR3 in amino acids: CASSFSGDYGYTF. The CDR3 region has the DNA TGTGCCAGCAGTTTCTCGGGGGACTATGGCTACACCTTC.

This rearrangement joins TRBV7-3 to TRBJ2-7; 8 positions match TRBD1. Germline trimming cut 5 bases from V and 5 bases from J; bases unmatched to any gene: 11. Germline CDR1 and CDR2: SGHTA and FQGTGA. This CDR3 region has 15 residues. This chain's CDR3 is CASSPRAGGVHEQYF. CDR3 DNA: TGTGCCAGCAGCCCAAGGGCAGGGGGCGTCCACGAGCAGTACTTC.

As concerns this clone: This sample includes further DNA sequences coding for the same CDR3. The chain uses TRBV19 and TRBJ1-5; D is perhaps TRBD1 (5 bases). The V end lost 3 bases, the J end lost 4 bases, and 7 bases lay between the germline ends. The CDR3 has 13 residues. In germline, CDR1 is LNHDA, CDR2 SQIVND (reference sequence). Here the CDR3 reads CASSITGNQPQHF. The CDR3 DNA is TGTGCCAGTAGTATTACAGGAAATCAGCCCCAGCATTTT.

This chain connects TRBV27 to TRBJ1-6; TRBD1 matches at 7 bases. V gave up 4 bases and J gave up 10 bases; unmatched junction bases: 7. CDR1 is MNHEY and CDR2 is SMNVEV in the germline V gene (reference sequence). This CDR3 spans 14 amino acids. The CDR3 DNA reads TGTGCCAGCAGTTCCCCCCCAGGGGGGTCACCCCTCCACTTT. Translated: CASSSPPGGSPLHF.

The chain links TRBV19 to TRBJ2-3; TRBD1 matches at 9 bases. This CDR3 contains 13 residues. V dropped 9 bases and J dropped 0; count of bases not matched to a gene: 1. Germline CDR1 reads LNHDA; CDR2 reads SQIVND (reference sequence). The CDR3 is CASGQGSTDTQYF. In DNA, the CDR3 is TGTGCCAGCGGACAGGGGAGCACAGATACGCAGTATTTT.

In DNA form, the CDR3 reads TGTGCCACCAGCAGAGGACTAGCGGATCAATACGAGCAGTACTTC. Translation gives CATSRGLADQYEQYF. The chain couples TRBV15 to TRBJ2-7; 9 bases are a match to TRBD2. Germline V CDR1 and CDR2: LNHNV, YYDKDF (reference sequence). The CDR3 is 15 residues long. V lost 1 base and J lost 4; bases outside the gene matches: 5.

The chain recombines TRBV3-1 (or the pseudogene TRBV3-2) with TRBJ1-1, with TRBD1 matching 7 bases. V was clipped by 1 base and J by 0 bases; unmatched bases: 2. This CDR3 comprises 15 residues. Germline CDR1 reads LGHDT; CDR2 reads YNNKEL (reference sequence). CDR3 in amino acids: CASSQGDSMNTEAFF. As DNA, the CDR3 is TGTGCCAGCAGCCAAGGGGACAGCATGAACACTGAAGCTTTCTTT.

The chain recombines TRBV7-3 with TRBJ2-1; 7 bases match TRBD1. Losses at the gene ends were 5 bases for V and 9 bases for J; bases not matched to a gene: 10. The CDR3 is 14 amino acids. Germline CDR1 SGHTA, CDR2 FQGTGA. The CDR3 reads CASSGSRGPSEQFF. CDR3 DNA: TGTGCCAGCAGCGGGTCAAGGGGGCCTAGTGAGCAGTTCTTC.

The rearrangement joins TRBV15 to TRBJ1-3; D may be TRBD1 (5 bases). V dropped 3 bases and J dropped 2 bases, with 8 bases sitting between them. CDR1 is LNHNV and CDR2 is YYDKDF in the germline V gene (reference sequence). This CDR3 spans 14 amino acids. The DNA for the CDR3 is TGTGCCACCAGCAGGGGAGGGGCTGGAAACACCATATATTTT. Translating it yields CATSRGGAGNTIYF.

Only one count was recorded for this clone. The CDR3 reads CASSQTGANQPQHF. CDR3 coding DNA: TGTGCCAGCAGCCAAACAGGAGCCAATCAGCCCCAGCATTTT. The chain uses TRBV14 and TRBJ1-5; the D gene is possibly TRBD1 (5 bases). The CDR3 length is 14 residues. Germline loops: CDR1 SGHDN, CDR2 FVKESK. Trimming shortened V by 2 bases and J by 3 bases, and 8 bases separated the two germline ends.

The chain combines TRBV7-8 with TRBJ1-4; no clear D gene. The germline V and J ends were trimmed by 2 bases and 2 bases, with 6 bases remaining between them. This CDR3 is built from 14 residues. CDR1 and CDR2 from the germline V gene are SGHVS and FQNEAQ. For the CDR3, the DNA is TGTGCCAGCAGCTTATTCCGGACTAATGAAAAACTGTTTTTT. Its protein product is CASSLFRTNEKLFF.